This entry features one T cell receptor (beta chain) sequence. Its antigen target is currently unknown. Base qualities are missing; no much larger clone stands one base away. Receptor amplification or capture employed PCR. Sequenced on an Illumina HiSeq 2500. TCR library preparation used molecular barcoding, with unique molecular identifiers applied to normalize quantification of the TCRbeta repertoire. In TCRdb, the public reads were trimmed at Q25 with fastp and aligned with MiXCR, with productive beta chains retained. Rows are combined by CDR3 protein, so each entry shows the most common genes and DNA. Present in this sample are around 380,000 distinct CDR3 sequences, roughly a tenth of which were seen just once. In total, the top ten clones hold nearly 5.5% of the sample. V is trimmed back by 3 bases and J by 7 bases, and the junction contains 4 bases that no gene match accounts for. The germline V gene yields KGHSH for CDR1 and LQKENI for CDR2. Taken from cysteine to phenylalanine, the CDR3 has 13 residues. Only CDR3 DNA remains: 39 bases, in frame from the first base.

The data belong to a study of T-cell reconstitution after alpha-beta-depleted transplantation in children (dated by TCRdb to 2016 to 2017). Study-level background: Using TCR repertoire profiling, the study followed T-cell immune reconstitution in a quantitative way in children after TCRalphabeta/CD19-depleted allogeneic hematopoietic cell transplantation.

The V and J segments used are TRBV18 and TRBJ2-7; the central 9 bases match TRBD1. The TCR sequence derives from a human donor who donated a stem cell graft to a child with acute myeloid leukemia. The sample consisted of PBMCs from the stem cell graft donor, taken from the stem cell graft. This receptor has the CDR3 CASSPPTGGEQYF. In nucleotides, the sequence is TGTGCCAGCTCACCCCCGACAGGGGGAGAGCAGTACTTC.